This is a list of T cell receptor beta chains from one sample in a study of T cells after yellow fever vaccination. TCRdb itself ran the 5' RACE reads through MiXCR, one entry per CDR3 protein. The sample lists about 58,000 distinct CDR3 sequences; approximately 7% were seen once. The sequenced sample was CD8+ T cells sorted from PBMCs, obtained on the day of the first yellow fever vaccination. The receptors stem from a man in his late teens or twenties who received the YFV17D yellow fever vaccine. Each CDR3 is given with its conserved first and last residue. The D gene is left open where the match is weak. A clone size is listed for some rows: how often the clone was seen (once, few, many), or a class if it is expanded.

v_call	clone_size	d_call	j_call	cdr3_nt	cdr3_aa
TRBV5-1	.	TRBD1	TRBJ1-1	TGCGCCAGCAGCTTCTCTATAGGGACAGGGAACACTGAAGCTTTCTTT	CASSFSIGTGNTEAFF
TRBV6-1	few	.	TRBJ1-5	TGTGCCAGCAGTGATCAGAGGGTTAGCAATCAGCCCCAGCATTTT	CASSDQRVSNQPQHF
TRBV7-6	many	TRBD1	TRBJ2-3	TGTGCCAGCAGCTTAGGGACAGGGCGGTTTACAGATACGCAGTATTTT	CASSLGTGRFTDTQYF
TRBV29-1	many	.	TRBJ1-1	TGCAGCGTTGACTACGGGAGCACTGAAGCTTTCTTT	CSVDYGSTEAFF
TRBV12-3/TRBV12-4	few	.	TRBJ2-1	TGTGCCAGCAGTTTAGGTCGGCAGAGGAATGAGCAGTTCTTC	CASSLGRQRNEQFF
TRBV7-3	many	TRBD1	TRBJ1-4	TGTGCCAGCAGCTTTGGCGGGACAGGGGTTCCGCCTGGTGAAAAACTGTTTTTT	CASSFGGTGVPPGEKLFF
TRBV11-2	.	TRBD1	TRBJ2-1	TGTGCCAGCAGCCTATTTTGGACAGGGAACCATGAGCAGTTCTTC	CASSLFWTGNHEQFF
TRBV14	many	.	TRBJ1-1	TGTGCCAGCAGCCATTCGGCCGGCGGGCAGGGCCTCACTGAAGCTTTCTTT	CASSHSAGGQGLTEAFF
TRBV7-9	.	.	TRBJ2-2	TGTGCCAGCAGCCGGAGCGTGAGAGGCACCGGGGAGCTGTTTTTT	CASSRSVRGTGELFF
TRBV12-3/TRBV12-4	.	.	TRBJ2-3	TGTGCCAGCAGTCTATCGGGGGCCAGCACAGATACGCAGTATTTT	CASSLSGASTDTQYF
TRBV19	many	.	TRBJ2-1	TGTGCCAGTAGTATAAAGCCCCTCTTACAGGGCTACAATGAGCAGTTCTTC	CASSIKPLLQGYNEQFF
TRBV19	many	.	TRBJ2-7	TGTGCCAGTAGTAGAGTCCGGGGGAACGAGCAGTACTTC	CASSRVRGNEQYF
TRBV7-2	few	.	TRBJ1-1	TGTGCCAGCAGACCAGGGTTTGGCACTGAAGCTTTCTTT	CASRPGFGTEAFF
TRBV4-1	many	.	TRBJ1-1	TGCGCCAGCAGCTCGAACGATGGGGACACTGAAGCTTTCTTT	CASSSNDGDTEAFF
TRBV7-8	few	.	TRBJ2-5	TGTGCCAGCACCCGGGGGGCTAGTCCCCAAGAGACCCAGTACTTC	CASTRGASPQETQYF
TRBV4-3	many	TRBD2	TRBJ2-3	TGCGCCAGCAGCCCAGTAGCGGGGACAGATACGCAGTATTTT	CASSPVAGTDTQYF
TRBV11-1	.	TRBD2	TRBJ2-7	TGTGCCAGCAGCTCCAACGACGGGACTAGCGGCCCCGGCTCCTACGAGCAGTACTTC	CASSSNDGTSGPGSYEQYF
TRBV9	few	TRBD2	TRBJ2-7	TGTGCCAGCAGCGTAGGGACTAGCGGTACCTACGAGCAGTACTTC	CASSVGTSGTYEQYF
TRBV7-6	many	.	TRBJ1-5	TGTGCCAGCAGCTTATCTAGCGGGGAGCTTCAGCCCCAGCATTTT	CASSLSSGELQPQHF
TRBV25-1	.	TRBD1	TRBJ1-1	TGTGCCAGCAGTGGACAGGGTTTTAACACTGAAGCTTTCTTT	CASSGQGFNTEAFF
TRBV7-9	.	.	TRBJ2-5	TGTGCCAGCAGCTCGGGACAAAGACAAGAGACCCAGTACTTC	CASSSGQRQETQYF
TRBV6-4	many	.	TRBJ2-2	TGTGCCAGCAGTGAGGGGACCGGGGAGCTGTTTTTT	CASSEGTGELFF
TRBV7-9	.	.	TRBJ1-1	TGTGCCAGCACCGACGAGGGGAACACTGAAGCTTTCTTT	CASTDEGNTEAFF
TRBV20-1	many	TRBD1	TRBJ1-1	TGCAGTGCTAGATGGACAGGCCTGAACACTGAAGCTTTCTTT	CSARWTGLNTEAFF
TRBV6-5	many	.	TRBJ2-1	TGTGCCAGCAGTTACTACGGGGGTGAGCAGTTCTTC	CASSYYGGEQFF
TRBV6-5	many	.	TRBJ1-1	TGTGCCAGCAGTATAGGACCAAACACTGAAGCTTTCTTT	CASSIGPNTEAFF
TRBV30	.	.	TRBJ2-4	TGTGCCTGGAATCTTGGGAAGACGGGTGACATTCAGTACTTC	CAWNLGKTGDIQYF
TRBV28	few	.	TRBJ2-3	TGTGCCAGCAGTTTCGCAGGGATGGTGGCAGATACGCAGTATTTT	CASSFAGMVADTQYF
TRBV5-6	many	TRBD1	TRBJ1-5	TGTGCCAGCAGCGTGGGACAGGGGAATCAGCCCCAGCATTTT	CASSVGQGNQPQHF
TRBV12-3/TRBV12-4	.	.	TRBJ1-2	TGTGCCAGCAGCCCCGGGGGGGGCTACACCTTC	CASSPGGGYTF
TRBV12-3/TRBV12-4	many	TRBD2	TRBJ2-2	TGTGCCAGCAGTCCCAGCGGGGAGGGCGGGGAGCTGTTTTTT	CASSPSGEGGELFF
TRBV27	many	.	TRBJ2-7	TGTGCCAGCAGTTTTCGGCTTCCCCAAAAGGAGCAGTACTTC	CASSFRLPQKEQYF
TRBV19	few	.	TRBJ1-5	TGTGCCAGTAGTCCTGCAGGGGACACTCGGAATCAGCCCCAGCATTTT	CASSPAGDTRNQPQHF
TRBV7-2	few	.	TRBJ2-1	TGTGCCAGCAGCTTGCGGGTGGGGCTGAGCGATGAGCAGTTCTTC	CASSLRVGLSDEQFF
TRBV20-1	many	TRBD1	TRBJ2-1	TGCAGTGCTGGAGACAGGGGAGGAAGGATTTGGAACAATGAGCAGTTCTTC	CSAGDRGGRIWNNEQFF
TRBV20-1	many	.	TRBJ1-1	TGCAGTGCTAGTAGGGCCCTTAGAATGAACACTGAAGCTTTCTTT	CSASRALRMNTEAFF
TRBV12-3/TRBV12-4	many	.	TRBJ2-1	TGTGCCAGCAGTTTAATGAGCGGCGGGGATGAGCAGTTCTTC	CASSLMSGGDEQFF
TRBV6-2/TRBV6-3	many	.	TRBJ2-2	TGTGCCAGCACCTCCACCGGGGAGCTGTTTTTT	CASTSTGELFF
TRBV6-1	.	TRBD2	TRBJ2-1	TGTGCCAGCAGTGAGTCGGGACTAGCGGAGCAGTTCTTC	CASSESGLAEQFF
TRBV7-9	few	.	TRBJ2-6	TGTGCCAGCAGCAAGGGACACCTCTCTGGGGCCAACGTCCTGACTTTC	CASSKGHLSGANVLTF
TRBV5-1	many	.	TRBJ2-2	TGCGCCAGCAGCTTGCTTCAGGGGTACACCGGGGAGCTGTTTTTT	CASSLLQGYTGELFF
TRBV5-1	few	.	TRBJ1-2	TGCGCCAGCAGCTTGGGTCACCCCACCTATGGCTACACCTTC	CASSLGHPTYGYTF
TRBV12-3/TRBV12-4	many	TRBD2	TRBJ2-1	TGTGCCAGCAGTTTATTTGCACTAGCGGGGGCCAACAATGAGCAGTTCTTC	CASSLFALAGANNEQFF
TRBV4-3	many	.	TRBJ2-6	TGCGCCAGCACCCGGGGGGACAGCAGCTCTGGGGCCAACGTCCTGACTTTC	CASTRGDSSSGANVLTF
TRBV5-6	.	TRBD1	TRBJ1-1	TGTGCCAGCAGCTTGGTGTATGTGACAGGGAGCACTGAAGCTTTCTTT	CASSLVYVTGSTEAFF
TRBV9	many	.	TRBJ2-1	TGTGCCAGCAGCGTAGGGCCCCTTGGCTACAATGAGCAGTTCTTC	CASSVGPLGYNEQFF
TRBV7-9	.	.	TRBJ2-7	TGTGCCAGCAGCGGCCCCGGGGCGTACGAGCAGTACTTC	CASSGPGAYEQYF
TRBV6-2/TRBV6-3	many	.	TRBJ1-5	TGTGCCAGCAGTCTACAGGGAAGTGAGCCCCAGCATTTT	CASSLQGSEPQHF
TRBV4-1	.	.	TRBJ1-1	TGCGCCATCAGCCAAAGGGCGGGTAAGAGATTTTACACTGAAGCTTTCTTT	CAISQRAGKRFYTEAFF